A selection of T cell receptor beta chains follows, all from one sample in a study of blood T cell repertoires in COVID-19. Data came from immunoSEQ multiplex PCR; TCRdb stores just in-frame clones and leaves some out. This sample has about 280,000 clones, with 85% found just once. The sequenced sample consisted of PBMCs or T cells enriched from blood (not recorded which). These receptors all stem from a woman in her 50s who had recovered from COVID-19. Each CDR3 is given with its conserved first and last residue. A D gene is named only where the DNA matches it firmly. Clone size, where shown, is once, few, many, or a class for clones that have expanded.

CDR3 protein: CASSTGTSGRALREETQYF
CDR3 DNA: TGTGCCAGCAGCACAGGGACTAGCGGGAGGGCCCTTAGGGAGGAGACCCAGTACTTC
V gene: TRBV5-4
CDR3 length: 19
J gene: TRBJ2-5
D gene: TRBD2
clone size: .

CDR3 protein: CAWYSQGLGDEQYF
CDR3 DNA: TGTGCCTGGTACTCCCAGGGTTTAGGCGACGAGCAGTACTTC
V gene: TRBV30
CDR3 length: 14
J gene: TRBJ2-7
D gene: .
clone size: .

CDR3 protein: CASKGQVLYGYTF
CDR3 DNA: TGTGCCAGCAAGGGACAGGTGCTTTATGGCTACACCTTC
V gene: TRBV28
CDR3 length: 13
J gene: TRBJ1-2
D gene: TRBD1
clone size: .

CDR3 protein: CASMPFPGQKTYGYTF
CDR3 DNA: TGCGCCAGCATGCCATTCCCGGGACAGAAGACCTATGGCTACACCTTC
V gene: TRBV5-1
CDR3 length: 16
J gene: TRBJ1-2
D gene: TRBD1
clone size: .

CDR3 protein: CASSVDLSGPQHF
CDR3 DNA: TGTGCCAGCAGCGTAGATCTTTCCGGGCCCCAGCATTTT
V gene: TRBV9
CDR3 length: 13
J gene: TRBJ1-5
D gene: .
clone size: .

CDR3 protein: CASSVGIQRGVGDTQYF
CDR3 DNA: TGTGCCAGCAGCGTAGGAATCCAGCGGGGGGTTGGAGATACGCAGTATTTT
V gene: TRBV9
CDR3 length: 17
J gene: TRBJ2-3
D gene: TRBD2
clone size: few

CDR3 protein: CASSIEPGGGTDTQYF
CDR3 DNA: TGTGCCAGTAGTATAGAGCCAGGAGGGGGCACAGATACGCAGTATTTT
V gene: TRBV19
CDR3 length: 16
J gene: TRBJ2-3
D gene: .
clone size: .

CDR3 protein: CASSEWGRFSGNTIYF
CDR3 DNA: TGTGCCAGCAGTGAATGGGGCAGGTTCTCTGGAAACACCATATATTTT
V gene: TRBV6-1
CDR3 length: 16
J gene: TRBJ1-3
D gene: .
clone size: .

CDR3 protein: CASSSGTGGGYTF
CDR3 DNA: TGTGCCAGCAGCTCAGGGACAGGAGGAGGCTACACCTTC
V gene: TRBV9
CDR3 length: 13
J gene: TRBJ1-2
D gene: TRBD1
clone size: .

CDR3 protein: CASSGGTGGWNYGYTF
CDR3 DNA: TGTGCCAGCAGCGGGGGGACAGGGGGGTGGAACTATGGCTACACCTTC
V gene: TRBV7-8
CDR3 length: 16
J gene: TRBJ1-2
D gene: TRBD1
clone size: .

CDR3 protein: CASSQVNQPQHF
CDR3 DNA: TGTGCCAGCAGTCAGGTCAATCAGCCCCAGCATTTT
V gene: TRBV6-2/TRBV6-3
CDR3 length: 12
J gene: TRBJ1-5
D gene: .
clone size: .

CDR3 protein: CASRPLTGEVQFF
CDR3 DNA: TGCGCCAGCAGGCCATTGACAGGGGAGGTGCAGTTCTTC
V gene: TRBV4-1
CDR3 length: 13
J gene: TRBJ2-1
D gene: TRBD1
clone size: once

CDR3 protein: CASSLTLDLSYNEQFF
CDR3 DNA: TGTGCCAGCAGTTTAACCCTAGACTTGTCCTACAATGAGCAGTTCTTC
V gene: TRBV27
CDR3 length: 16
J gene: TRBJ2-1
D gene: .
clone size: .

CDR3 protein: CASSLTWVMRRSSGNTIYF
CDR3 DNA: TGTGCCAGCAGCTTAACGTGGGTTATGAGGCGTAGCTCTGGAAACACCATATATTTT
V gene: TRBV7-3
CDR3 length: 19
J gene: TRBJ1-3
D gene: .
clone size: .

CDR3 protein: CPSSEGGGSGNSPLHF
CDR3 DNA: TGTCCCAGCAGCGAGGGGGGGGGAAGTGGTAATTCACCCCTCCACTTT
V gene: TRBV9
CDR3 length: 16
J gene: TRBJ1-6
D gene: .
clone size: .

CDR3 protein: CASSRGWNTEAFF
CDR3 DNA: TGTGCCAGCAGTCGGGGGTGGAACACTGAAGCTTTCTTT
V gene: TRBV6-2/TRBV6-3
CDR3 length: 13
J gene: TRBJ1-1
D gene: .
clone size: .

CDR3 protein: CASSDYGEVQETQYF
CDR3 DNA: TGTGCCAGCAGTGATTATGGGGAGGTTCAAGAGACCCAGTACTTC
V gene: TRBV6-1
CDR3 length: 15
J gene: TRBJ2-5
D gene: .
clone size: .

CDR3 protein: CASITGAEAFF
CDR3 DNA: TGTGCCAGCATTACGGGGGCTGAAGCTTTCTTT
V gene: TRBV7-9
CDR3 length: 11
J gene: TRBJ1-1
D gene: .
clone size: .

CDR3 protein: CAWSPRPAETQYF
CDR3 DNA: TGTGCCTGGAGTCCGAGGCCAGCGGAGACCCAGTACTTC
V gene: TRBV30
CDR3 length: 13
J gene: TRBJ2-5
D gene: .
clone size: .

CDR3 protein: CASSFGSGNTIYF
CDR3 DNA: TGTGCCAGCAGCTTCGGGTCTGGAAACACCATATATTTT
V gene: TRBV11-2
CDR3 length: 13
J gene: TRBJ1-3
D gene: .
clone size: .

CDR3 protein: CASSLSGGGHEQYF
CDR3 DNA: TGTGCCAGCAGTTTATCTGGGGGCGGGCACGAGCAGTACTTC
V gene: TRBV27
CDR3 length: 14
J gene: TRBJ2-7
D gene: .
clone size: .

CDR3 protein: CASSLIGTGRSSYNEQFF
CDR3 DNA: TGCGCCAGCAGCTTGATTGGGACAGGCAGAAGCTCCTACAATGAGCAGTTCTTC
V gene: TRBV5-1
CDR3 length: 18
J gene: TRBJ2-1
D gene: TRBD1
clone size: .

CDR3 protein: CASSPRLALPSDTQYF
CDR3 DNA: TGTGCCAGCAGCCCCCGACTAGCGCTCCCGTCAGATACGCAGTATTTT
V gene: TRBV2
CDR3 length: 16
J gene: TRBJ2-3
D gene: TRBD2
clone size: .

CDR3 protein: CASSWDRGGTDTQYF
CDR3 DNA: TGCGCCAGCAGCTGGGACAGGGGAGGAACAGATACGCAGTATTTT
V gene: TRBV5-1
CDR3 length: 15
J gene: TRBJ2-3
D gene: TRBD1
clone size: .

CDR3 protein: CASSQDTHGNSPLHF
CDR3 DNA: TGTGCCAGCAGTCAGGACACCCATGGGAATTCACCCCTCCACTTT
V gene: TRBV2
CDR3 length: 15
J gene: TRBJ1-6
D gene: .
clone size: .

CDR3 protein: CASSPSGGRGGYTF
CDR3 DNA: TGTGCCAGCTCCCCGTCCGGCGGGAGAGGGGGCTACACCTTC
V gene: TRBV18
CDR3 length: 14
J gene: TRBJ1-2
D gene: .
clone size: few

CDR3 protein: CASSLWDTTNYGYTF
CDR3 DNA: TGTGCCAGCAGCCTCTGGGACACCACTAACTATGGCTACACCTTC
V gene: TRBV7-9
CDR3 length: 15
J gene: TRBJ1-2
D gene: .
clone size: .

CDR3 protein: CASGLGQGADYGYTF
CDR3 DNA: TGTGCTAGTGGTTTGGGCCAGGGGGCCGACTATGGCTACACCTTC
V gene: TRBV12-5
CDR3 length: 15
J gene: TRBJ1-2
D gene: TRBD1
clone size: .

CDR3 protein: CASSESGGLGYTF
CDR3 DNA: TGCGCCAGCAGTGAGTCCGGGGGGCTTGGCTACACCTTC
V gene: TRBV10-1
CDR3 length: 13
J gene: TRBJ1-2
D gene: .
clone size: .

CDR3 protein: CASSRETLTEQYF
CDR3 DNA: TGTGCCAGCAGCCGAGAGACATTGACGGAGCAGTACTTC
V gene: TRBV3-1/TRBV3-2
CDR3 length: 13
J gene: TRBJ2-7
D gene: .
clone size: .

CDR3 protein: CASSTNRDSSYGYTF
CDR3 DNA: TGTGCCAGCAGCACTAACCGGGACAGTAGTTATGGCTACACCTTC
V gene: TRBV27
CDR3 length: 15
J gene: TRBJ1-2
D gene: TRBD1
clone size: .

CDR3 protein: CASSPEGARNTEAFF
CDR3 DNA: TGTGCCAGCAGTCCGGAGGGGGCGCGGAACACTGAAGCTTTCTTT
V gene: TRBV5-6
CDR3 length: 15
J gene: TRBJ1-1
D gene: TRBD1
clone size: .

CDR3 protein: CAWSVGSAGGEKLFF
CDR3 DNA: TGTGCCTGGAGTGTAGGATCTGCCGGCGGTGAAAAACTGTTTTTT
V gene: TRBV30
CDR3 length: 15
J gene: TRBJ1-4
D gene: .
clone size: .

CDR3 protein: CASSQESRRVETQYF
CDR3 DNA: TGCGCCAGCAGCCAAGAAAGCCGCAGGGTAGAGACCCAGTACTTC
V gene: TRBV4-1
CDR3 length: 15
J gene: TRBJ2-5
D gene: .
clone size: .

CDR3 protein: CASSLSLAGTLRTQYF
CDR3 DNA: TGTGCCAGCAGCTTGTCCCTAGCGGGGACCCTGAGGACCCAGTACTTC
V gene: TRBV5-5
CDR3 length: 16
J gene: TRBJ2-5
D gene: TRBD2
clone size: .

CDR3 protein: CAWSQGQGNEQFF
CDR3 DNA: TGTGCCTGGAGTCAGGGACAGGGAAATGAGCAGTTCTTC
V gene: TRBV30
CDR3 length: 13
J gene: TRBJ2-1
D gene: TRBD1
clone size: .

CDR3 protein: CASSLLETGAADTQYF
CDR3 DNA: TGTGCCAGCAGCCTACTCGAAACGGGAGCCGCAGATACGCAGTATTTT
V gene: TRBV5-4
CDR3 length: 16
J gene: TRBJ2-3
D gene: .
clone size: once

CDR3 protein: CASSIGVGSEETQYF
CDR3 DNA: TGTGCCAGTAGCATAGGGGTCGGGTCCGAAGAGACCCAGTACTTC
V gene: TRBV19
CDR3 length: 15
J gene: TRBJ2-5
D gene: .
clone size: .

CDR3 protein: CASSSATGAEETQYF
CDR3 DNA: TGTGCCAGCTCATCCGCCACAGGGGCGGAGGAGACCCAGTACTTC
V gene: TRBV18
CDR3 length: 15
J gene: TRBJ2-5
D gene: TRBD1
clone size: .

CDR3 protein: CASSSGTGSSYEQYF
CDR3 DNA: TGTGCCAGTAGTTCTGGGACAGGAAGCTCCTACGAGCAGTACTTC
V gene: TRBV19
CDR3 length: 15
J gene: TRBJ2-7
D gene: TRBD1
clone size: .

CDR3 protein: CASRAGGRNTEAFF
CDR3 DNA: TGTGCCAGCAGGGCAGGGGGCAGGAACACTGAAGCTTTCTTT
V gene: TRBV7-2
CDR3 length: 14
J gene: TRBJ1-1
D gene: TRBD1
clone size: few

CDR3 protein: CASSKGAEDTQYF
CDR3 DNA: TGTGCCAGTAGTAAGGGGGCGGAGGATACGCAGTATTTT
V gene: TRBV19
CDR3 length: 13
J gene: TRBJ2-3
D gene: TRBD1
clone size: .

CDR3 protein: CASSRDRVYGYTF
CDR3 DNA: TGTGCCAGCAGTCGAGACAGGGTCTATGGCTACACCTTC
V gene: TRBV28
CDR3 length: 13
J gene: TRBJ1-2
D gene: TRBD1
clone size: few

CDR3 protein: CASRPTTGQPQHF
CDR3 DNA: TGTGCCAGCAGACCAACGACGGGGCAGCCCCAGCATTTT
V gene: TRBV6-5
CDR3 length: 13
J gene: TRBJ1-5
D gene: .
clone size: .

CDR3 protein: CASSPGLTSYEQYF
CDR3 DNA: TGTGCCAGCAGCCCCGGACTCACCTCCTACGAGCAGTACTTC
V gene: TRBV11-3
CDR3 length: 14
J gene: TRBJ2-7
D gene: .
clone size: .

CDR3 protein: CASSTGQGPGEQYF
CDR3 DNA: TGTGCCAGCAGTACGGGACAGGGGCCGGGCGAGCAGTACTTC
V gene: TRBV6-6
CDR3 length: 14
J gene: TRBJ2-7
D gene: TRBD1
clone size: .

CDR3 protein: CASSPDRGSYEQYF
CDR3 DNA: TGTGCCAGCAGCCCGGACAGGGGGTCCTACGAGCAGTACTTC
V gene: TRBV27
CDR3 length: 14
J gene: TRBJ2-7
D gene: TRBD1
clone size: .

CDR3 protein: CASSEPGMGPNLNEQFF
CDR3 DNA: TGTGCCAGCAGCGAGCCGGGGATGGGCCCAAACCTCAATGAGCAGTTCTTC
V gene: TRBV3-1/TRBV3-2
CDR3 length: 17
J gene: TRBJ2-1
D gene: .
clone size: .

CDR3 protein: CASSWDRGTNIQYF
CDR3 DNA: TGTGCCAGCAGTTGGGACAGGGGAACGAACATTCAGTACTTC
V gene: TRBV27
CDR3 length: 14
J gene: TRBJ2-4
D gene: TRBD1
clone size: .

CDR3 protein: CASSLETLTDTQYF
CDR3 DNA: TGCGCCAGCAGCTTGGAGACTTTGACAGATACGCAGTATTTT
V gene: TRBV5-1
CDR3 length: 14
J gene: TRBJ2-3
D gene: .
clone size: once

CDR3 protein: CASSRRQGRLRSGANVLTF
CDR3 DNA: TGTGCCAGTAGTAGACGACAGGGCCGCCTACGCTCTGGGGCCAACGTCCTGACTTTC
V gene: TRBV19
CDR3 length: 19
J gene: TRBJ2-6
D gene: TRBD1
clone size: .

CDR3 protein: CASSRRDFTSGYNSPLHF
CDR3 DNA: TGTGCCAGCAGCCGCCGGGACTTCACTTCGGGCTATAATTCACCCCTCCACTTT
V gene: TRBV6-2/TRBV6-3
CDR3 length: 18
J gene: TRBJ1-6
D gene: .
clone size: .

CDR3 protein: CASSQGGLAGRGNEQFF
CDR3 DNA: TGTGCCAGCAGCCAAGGGGGACTAGCGGGACGGGGCAATGAGCAGTTCTTC
V gene: TRBV3-1/TRBV3-2
CDR3 length: 17
J gene: TRBJ2-1
D gene: TRBD2
clone size: .

CDR3 protein: CASSYSGREGLRTDTQYF
CDR3 DNA: TGTGCCAGCAGTTACTCCGGGCGGGAGGGCCTTCGAACAGATACGCAGTATTTT
V gene: TRBV6-2/TRBV6-3
CDR3 length: 18
J gene: TRBJ2-3
D gene: TRBD2
clone size: .

CDR3 protein: CASSRGPTKPNEKLFF
CDR3 DNA: TGCGCCAGCAGCCGAGGGCCGACTAAGCCCAATGAAAAACTGTTTTTT
V gene: TRBV4-1
CDR3 length: 16
J gene: TRBJ1-4
D gene: .
clone size: .

CDR3 protein: CASSVRRGSLYGYTF
CDR3 DNA: TGTGCCAGCAGTGTTAGAAGGGGGAGTCTCTATGGCTACACCTTC
V gene: TRBV25-1
CDR3 length: 15
J gene: TRBJ1-2
D gene: .
clone size: .

CDR3 protein: CASSPGAGGAWVGSPLHF
CDR3 DNA: TGTGCCAGCAGCCCCGGGGCAGGGGGCGCCTGGGTGGGATCACCCCTCCACTTT
V gene: TRBV14
CDR3 length: 18
J gene: TRBJ1-6
D gene: TRBD1
clone size: .

CDR3 protein: CASSFGLAGLDEQFF
CDR3 DNA: TGCGCCAGCAGCTTTGGGCTAGCGGGGCTTGATGAGCAGTTCTTC
V gene: TRBV5-1
CDR3 length: 15
J gene: TRBJ2-1
D gene: TRBD2
clone size: .

CDR3 protein: CASRDRDRAYEQYF
CDR3 DNA: TGTGCCAGCAGAGACCGGGACAGAGCCTACGAGCAGTACTTC
V gene: TRBV2
CDR3 length: 14
J gene: TRBJ2-7
D gene: TRBD1
clone size: .